Listed below are T cell receptor beta chains from one sample, sequenced in a study of cytomegalovirus exposure and HLA in healthy donors. Using immunoSEQ multiplex PCR, the repertoire was profiled, and TCRdb retains in-frame clones only, with some absent. Among about 130,000 clones listed, 77% were seen once. Sequenced: PBMCs. The receptors were sampled from a woman aged 60-75 years in good health and CMV-seronegative. The CDR3 runs from the conserved cysteine through the conserved F or W. The D gene is left open where the match is weak. A clone size is listed for some rows: how often the clone was seen (once, few, many), or a class if it is expanded.

d_call: NA
clone_size: NA
j_call: TRBJ1-3
v_call: TRBV4-1
cdr3_nt: TGCGCCAGCAGCCTCGGCGGAGGGAGAACCTCTGGAAACACCATATATTTT
cdr3_aa: CASSLGGGRTSGNTIYF

d_call: NA
clone_size: NA
j_call: TRBJ2-7
v_call: TRBV28
cdr3_nt: TGTGCCAGCAGTTTATCAAGTGGAGTTGTATCCTACGAGCAGTACTTC
cdr3_aa: CASSLSSGVVSYEQYF

d_call: TRBD1
clone_size: NA
j_call: TRBJ2-7
v_call: TRBV28
cdr3_nt: TGTGCCAGCCGTATCGGGACAGGGCGACCCGAGCAGTACTTC
cdr3_aa: CASRIGTGRPEQYF

d_call: TRBD2
clone_size: once
j_call: TRBJ2-3
v_call: TRBV10-3
cdr3_nt: TGTGCCATCAGACTAGCGGAAGGCACAGATACGCAGTATTTT
cdr3_aa: CAIRLAEGTDTQYF

d_call: NA
clone_size: NA
j_call: TRBJ1-2
v_call: TRBV27
cdr3_nt: TGTGCCAGCAGTCCCCGGGTCAGGGGATATAACTATGGCTACACCTTC
cdr3_aa: CASSPRVRGYNYGYTF

d_call: TRBD1
clone_size: NA
j_call: TRBJ2-7
v_call: TRBV2
cdr3_nt: TGTGCCAGCAAATACAGGGACAGCTCCTACGAGCAGTACTTC
cdr3_aa: CASKYRDSSYEQYF

d_call: NA
clone_size: NA
j_call: TRBJ2-6
v_call: TRBV7-3
cdr3_nt: TGTGCCAGCAGCCTAGCGCGGGGAAGCTCTGGGGCCAACGTCCTGACTTTC
cdr3_aa: CASSLARGSSGANVLTF

d_call: TRBD1
clone_size: NA
j_call: TRBJ2-1
v_call: TRBV5-8
cdr3_nt: TGTGCCAGCATCCGGGGACAGGCCTACTACAATGAGCAGTTCTTC
cdr3_aa: CASIRGQAYYNEQFF

d_call: NA
clone_size: NA
j_call: TRBJ1-2
v_call: TRBV5-1
cdr3_nt: TGCGCTAGCAGCTCAGGGGTCTGGGGCTACACCTTC
cdr3_aa: CASSSGVWGYTF

d_call: TRBD1
clone_size: NA
j_call: TRBJ1-1
v_call: TRBV7-2
cdr3_nt: TGTGCCAGCAGCTCGACAGGGATGAACACTGAAGCTTTCTTT
cdr3_aa: CASSSTGMNTEAFF

d_call: NA
clone_size: NA
j_call: TRBJ2-2
v_call: TRBV10-1
cdr3_nt: TGCGCCAGCAGTGATCCGGGAACCGGGGAGCTGTTTTTT
cdr3_aa: CASSDPGTGELFF

d_call: TRBD1
clone_size: NA
j_call: TRBJ2-7
v_call: TRBV28
cdr3_nt: TGTGCCAGCACCCCCGGGGGGGACAGGGGGAGGCACGAGCAGTACTTC
cdr3_aa: CASTPGGDRGRHEQYF

d_call: TRBD2
clone_size: few
j_call: TRBJ2-5
v_call: TRBV7-2
cdr3_nt: TGTGCCAGCAGCTCCGGAGGGCTAGCGGGGCAAGAGACCCAGTACTTC
cdr3_aa: CASSSGGLAGQETQYF

d_call: NA
clone_size: NA
j_call: TRBJ1-6
v_call: TRBV2
cdr3_nt: TGTGCCAGCAGCTCCCTAAGTGGGGGGAATAATTCACCCCTCCACTTT
cdr3_aa: CASSSLSGGNNSPLHF

d_call: TRBD2
clone_size: once
j_call: TRBJ2-5
v_call: TRBV5-1
cdr3_nt: TGCGCCAGCAGCTTTACCTTAGCGGGAGGGGAGCCCCAGTACTTC
cdr3_aa: CASSFTLAGGEPQYF